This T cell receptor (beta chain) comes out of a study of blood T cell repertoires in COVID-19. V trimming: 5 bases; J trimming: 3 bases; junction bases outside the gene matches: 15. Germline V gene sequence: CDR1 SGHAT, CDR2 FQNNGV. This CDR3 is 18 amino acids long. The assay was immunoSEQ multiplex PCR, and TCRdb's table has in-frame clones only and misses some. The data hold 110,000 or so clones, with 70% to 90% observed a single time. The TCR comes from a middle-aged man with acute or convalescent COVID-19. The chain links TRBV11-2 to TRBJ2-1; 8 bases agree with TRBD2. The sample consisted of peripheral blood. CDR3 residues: CASSLLRLAGKDYNEQFF. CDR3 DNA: TGTGCCAGCAGCCTCCTCCGGTTAGCGGGGAAAGACTACAATGAGCAGTTCTTC.